This TCR beta chain was identified during a study of blood T cells in healthy people across ages. A J-beta primer mix and a sample-barcoded 5' primer were used in a second PCR of about 7 to 12 cycles. One entry per CDR3 protein, called by TCRdb with MiXCR from the 5' RACE reads. The table lists hundreds of thousands of distinct CDR3 sequences, approximately 44% of them singletons. This clonotype was counted between two and nine times. The CDR3 loop spans 14 amino acids. Between the trimmed V and J ends, which lost 7 bases and 0 bases, there was a span of 10 bases. V and J are TRBV12-3 or TRBV12-4 and TRBJ1-5; maybe TRBD1 (5 bases). Material: blood. The TCR comes from a man in his sixties in good health. The CDR3 nucleotides read TGTGCCAGCACCCTCGGGGGTAGCAATCAGCCCCAGCATTTT. It specifies CASTLGGSNQPQHF.